This TCR beta chain originates from a study of cytomegalovirus exposure and HLA in healthy donors (TCRdb year 2017). About the investigation overall: According to an earlier analysis of several hundred of the donors, about 179 million T cells yielded some 120 million unique TCR beta sequences and about 300 Gb of sequence data. Every discovery cohort repertoire had been produced on one sequencing platform. Of the roughly 400 genotyped donors, roughly 80% were placed in the genetic ancestry cluster associated with self-reported Caucasian donors. Alongside the repertoire data, information on donor age, sex, ethnicity and CMV serostatus was compiled. Among 300 to 500 genotyped donors of the cohort, an average of around 240,000 unique TCR beta nucleotide sequences was sequenced per donor, of which about 19% were non-productive. Because of strong linkage in the cohort, roughly five DR-DQ haplotypes were treated as single units for association and clustering. HLA typing included class I and class II loci at four-digit resolution. In an earlier analysis of several hundred of the donors, high-throughput TCR beta sequencing was used to judge whether each TCR beta V gene segment behaved as functional or pseudogenic. The study combined high-throughput TCR immunosequencing, statistical association of individual TCRs with disease status, and machine learning to predict cytomegalovirus infection status. A later analysis re-examined previously published TCR beta repertoires from about 670 donors and added high-resolution HLA genotyping to investigate patterns of TCR occurrence. An early release covering just under 650 HLA-typed donors comprised roughly 300 gigabases of sequencing data and around 80 million unique TCR sequences. In addition to the first cohort of 666 subjects, a separate validation cohort of 130 or so different subjects was used. The number of typed donors differed by locus: about 620-640 for A, B, C, DRB1 and DQB1; roughly 510 for DQA1; 600 to 610 for DPA1; and roughly 450 for DPB1. A later genetic analysis used genome-wide SNP genotypes for about 65% of the 666 donors, treating that subset as a discovery cohort. Using immunosequencing, the study profiled T cell repertoires from about 610 subjects and related those repertoires to cytomegalovirus serostatus. The study aimed to test whether signatures of past pathogen exposure could be identified by cataloging public T cell receptors. In the later analysis, no new phenotypic data were used to find candidate immune exposures; instead, reliance was placed on TCR beta sequences and their occurrence across donors.

The research as a whole found: Linkage disequilibrium might explain the correlated functional status among segregating V segments, but an unknown experimental factor could not be excluded. Because the 87-base-pair reads could not distinguish some IMGT-functional V segments, including TRBV6-2 and TRBV6-3, those segments were excluded. In a later analysis, some 18,000 TCR beta sequences were associated with specific HLA alleles at a false discovery rate of 0.05. The authors suggested that the approach could potentially be generalized to other disease states and immunological phenotypes. Immune exposure information for the cohort was limited to CMV serostatus. Most TCR sequences were observed very rarely across donors, whereas some public TCRs were present in many individuals. According to a later analysis, TCR association rates differed among HLA loci, with DRB1 alleles showing the most associated TCRs and HLA-C alleles showing the fewest. This cohort had only TCR beta chains sequenced, and the lack of alpha or paired-chain data limited which features could be detected. A later genetic analysis reported fewer N-insertions in productive TCRs among donors in an Asian-associated ancestry cluster than the approximately 670-donor mean. In a later genetic analysis, a missense DCLRE1C variant was associated with V-gene and J-gene trimming of TCR beta chains, and the association was replicated in an independent cohort. Because some donors lacked HLA typing at each locus, the association tests relied only on the typed subset. In a later analysis, most CMV-associated TCR beta chains were found to appear HLA-restricted, with HLA associations seemingly driven largely by CMV exposure. Three of the identified cytomegalovirus-associated TCR beta chains were confirmed in vitro to be specific for cytomegalovirus antigens. A further reported finding was that TCR beta sequences accurately predicted the HLA-A and HLA-B alleles for most subjects in the first cohort. The presence/absence analyses assumed that sequencing depth was roughly uniform across donors, and that assumption may not be true. In an earlier analysis of around 500 of the donors, most TCR beta V segments appeared in productive rearrangements about 90% or about 30% of the time, broadly matching IMGT annotations. In a later analysis, HLA-associated TCR beta chains showed more clonal expansion and lower generation probabilities than non-associated chains that were equally common. Because counts were too low, some 16 rarely observed V segments, including chromosome 9 orphons, were excluded from the earlier analysis of 500 to 700 of the donors. According to a later analysis, parvovirus B19, influenza, CMV and Epstein-Barr virus appeared linked to several top co-occurrence clusters. The classifier was reported to diagnose cytomegalovirus status with high specificity and sensitivity in both the original and validation cohorts. A total of 150 to 200 TCR beta chains were listed by the study as associated with cytomegalovirus. A group of highly shared sequence variants was considered likely to be a technical artifact of the sequencing pipeline. When HLA alleles, especially DR and DQ, strongly co-occurred, attributing TCR associations to individual alleles was difficult.

This clone was observed a few times. Its antigen is currently not known. No clone much larger than this one lies a single base away; base qualities are absent. Library preparation was by the immunoSEQ multiplex PCR assay. The multiplex PCR relied on a mix of 60 forward primers for TCR Vbeta segments and 13 reverse primers for TCR Jbeta segments. A multiplex PCR assay on genomic DNA amplified the CDR3 region of rearranged TCR beta genes. Amplified TCR beta libraries were sequenced as 87-base-pair reads on the Illumina HiSeq System. The original methods were these. A later analysis counted about 80 million unique TCR beta chains across the 700 or so repertoires, and some 12 million of these chains were shared by at least two donors. Raw reads were error-corrected and collapsed into unique sequences with a nearest-neighbor algorithm that merged closely related sequences to remove PCR and sequencing errors. CDR3 sequences were aligned to IMGT reference sequences to assign V, D and J gene segments. For a sequence to be retained, a match of at least six nucleotides to both a V gene segment and a J gene segment was required. Rearrangements were called productive when the CDR3 lacked stop codons and stayed in frame with V and J; all others were non-productive. CDR3 was defined by IMGT convention, running from the second conserved V-encoded cysteine to the conserved J-encoded phenylalanine. The earlier analysis of 500 to 600 of the donors excluded sequences that lacked an unambiguous match to a single V gene segment. In an earlier analysis of around 600 of the donors, V segments were called functional above 56.7% productive rearrangements and were called segregating when the between-donor standard deviation exceeded 5%. A statistical classification framework was developed to diagnose cytomegalovirus status using the catalog of TCR beta chain sequences. In a later analysis, V and J genes were assigned by comparing TCR nucleotide sequences against IMGT/GENE-DB human TR gene sequences. Using the TCRdist pipeline, a later analysis assigned CDR3 sequences along with most-parsimonious VDJ recombination scenarios. A later analysis defined each TCR beta chain by its CDR3 amino acid sequence plus V-gene family, and excluded reads lacking a unique V-gene family. A later analysis removed over 500 highly shared, low-generation-probability nucleotide sequences to deal with suspected cross-contamination and a sequencing artifact. In a later analysis, a clonal expansion index was calculated for each public chain from normalized within-repertoire ranks of inferred template counts. In a later analysis, generation probabilities were computed with a VDJ recombination model fitted to out-of-frame rearrangements, and the resulting probabilities were checked against IGoR. In a later analysis, hypergeometric tests were used to score TCR-TCR, TCR-HLA and TCR-CMV co-occurrence, with a repertoire-size bias correction applied to TCR pairs. A later analysis estimated false discovery rates by permuting HLA or CMV assignments 20 times. In a later analysis, co-occurring TCRs were grouped using DBSCAN, with TCRdist sequence similarity added in when clustering inside HLA-allele-positive subsets. For co-occurrence clustering, repertoires with fewer than 30,000 or more than 120,000 public chains were excluded, along with five or six repertoires with anomalous nucleotide sharing. TCRdb provides this immuneACCESS table in a form limited to in-frame rearrangements. Some clones are lacking; in checked studies, under half of them reflect an unresolved V gene, and why the rest are absent is not known. The V and J calls and clone size were taken over from that table, and D and trimming were inferred from the DNA. This sample comprises 120,000 to 150,000 clones, about 80% of them detected only once. Around 4.9% of the sample goes to the ten largest clones.

The cohort was made up of approximately 700 healthy bone marrow donors. All cohort members were sampled while nominally healthy, although unrecorded immune exposures were likely present. The donor was CMV seronegative and belonged to the group of 350 or so seronegative cohort members. A peripheral blood sample was provided by each donor, and peripheral blood mononuclear cells were used for TCR beta sequencing. The Qiagen DNeasy Blood Extraction Kit was used to extract genomic DNA from the blood cell samples. There are 16 amino acids in the CDR3, from cysteine to phenylalanine inclusive. Only the CDR3 portion is preserved as DNA: 48 bases, with reading frame beginning at the first base. Trimming costs V 5 bases and J 0 bases, and their ends lie 11 bases apart. The germline V gene gives CDR1 as KGHSH and CDR2 as LQKENI.

The chain employs TRBV18 and TRBJ1-6; D gene: possibly TRBD1, on 5 matching bases. The clonotype was recovered from a male donor in good health and CMV-seronegative. The sample taken for sequencing was PBMCs. CDR3 region: CASSYDSSSYNSPLHF. The nucleotide sequence is given as TGTGCCAGCTCATATGACAGCAGCTCCTATAATTCACCCCTCCACTTT. The full variable domain, completed from the reference TRBV18 and TRBJ1-6 proteins outside the CDR3, reads NAGVMQNPRHLVRRRGQEARLRCSPMKGHSHVYWYRQLPEEGLKFMVYLQKENIIDESGMPKERFSAEFPKEGPSILRIQQVVRGDSAAYFCASSYDSSSYNSPLHFGNGTRLTVT.